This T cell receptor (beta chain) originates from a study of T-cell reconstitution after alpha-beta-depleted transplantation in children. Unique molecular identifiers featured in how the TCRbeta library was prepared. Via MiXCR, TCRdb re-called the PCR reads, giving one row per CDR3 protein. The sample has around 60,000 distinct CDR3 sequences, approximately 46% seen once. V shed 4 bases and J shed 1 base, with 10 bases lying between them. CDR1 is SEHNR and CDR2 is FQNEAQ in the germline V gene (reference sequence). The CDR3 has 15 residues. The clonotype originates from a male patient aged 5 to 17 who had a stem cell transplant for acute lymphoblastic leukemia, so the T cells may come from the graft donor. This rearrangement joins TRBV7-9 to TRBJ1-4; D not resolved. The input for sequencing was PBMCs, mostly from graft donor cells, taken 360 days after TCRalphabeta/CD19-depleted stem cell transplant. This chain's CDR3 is CASSSTQRTNEKLFF. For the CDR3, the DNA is TGTGCCAGCAGCTCTACACAGAGAACTAATGAAAAACTGTTTTTT.